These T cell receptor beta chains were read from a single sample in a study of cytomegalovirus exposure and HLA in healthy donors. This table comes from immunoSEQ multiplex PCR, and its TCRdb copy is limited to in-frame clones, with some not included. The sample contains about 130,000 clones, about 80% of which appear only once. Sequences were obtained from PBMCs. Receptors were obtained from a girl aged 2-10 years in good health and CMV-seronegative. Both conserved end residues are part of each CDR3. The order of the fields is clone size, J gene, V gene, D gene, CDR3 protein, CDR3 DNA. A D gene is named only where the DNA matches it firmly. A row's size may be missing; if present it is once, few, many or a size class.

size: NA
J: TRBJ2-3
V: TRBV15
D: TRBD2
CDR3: CATSRDSGTALF
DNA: TGTGCCACCAGCAGAGATAGCGGGACGGCCCTTTTT

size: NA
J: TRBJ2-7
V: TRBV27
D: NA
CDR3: CASSSMARGYEQYF
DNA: TGTGCCAGCAGCTCTATGGCGCGGGGCTACGAGCAGTACTTC

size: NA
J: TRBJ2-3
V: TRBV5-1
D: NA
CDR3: CASRDRGISTDTQYF
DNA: TGCGCCAGCAGAGATAGGGGGATTAGCACAGATACGCAGTATTTT

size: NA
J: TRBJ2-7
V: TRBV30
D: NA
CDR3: CAWSDSLYSYEQYF
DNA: TGTGCCTGGAGTGACAGTCTGTACTCCTACGAGCAGTACTTC

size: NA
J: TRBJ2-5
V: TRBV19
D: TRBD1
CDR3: CASSVDRGPAGRETQYF
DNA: TGTGCCAGTAGTGTAGACAGGGGGCCAGCCGGCCGGGAGACCCAGTACTTC

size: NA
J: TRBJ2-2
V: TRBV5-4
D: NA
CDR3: CASSTAGTPNTGELFF
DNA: TGTGCCAGCAGCACCGCCGGGACACCGAACACCGGGGAGCTGTTTTTT

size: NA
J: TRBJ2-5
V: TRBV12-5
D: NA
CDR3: CASGFQGGETQYF
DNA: TGTGCTAGTGGTTTTCAAGGAGGAGAGACCCAGTACTTC

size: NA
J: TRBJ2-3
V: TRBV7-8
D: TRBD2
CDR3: CASSPLLAGILDTQYF
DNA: TGTGCCAGCAGCCCCCTACTAGCGGGGATTCTAGATACGCAGTATTTT

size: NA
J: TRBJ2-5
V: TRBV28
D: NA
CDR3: CASSPTGPGYPYF
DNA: TGTGCCAGCAGTCCGACGGGCCCGGGATATCCGTACTTC

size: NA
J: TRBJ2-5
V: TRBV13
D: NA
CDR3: CASSLRQGPGAQYF
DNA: TGTGCCAGCAGCTTACGTCAGGGCCCGGGGGCCCAGTACTTC

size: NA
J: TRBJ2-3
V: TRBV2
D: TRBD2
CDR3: CASSEQHTSGSTDTQYF
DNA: TGTGCCAGCAGTGAGCAACATACTAGCGGGAGCACAGATACGCAGTATTTT

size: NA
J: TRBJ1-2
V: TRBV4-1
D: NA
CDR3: CASSPKQGDYGYTF
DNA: TGCGCCAGCAGCCCGAAACAGGGCGACTATGGCTACACCTTC

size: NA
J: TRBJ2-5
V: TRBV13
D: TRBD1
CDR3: CASSSIRTGAQETQYF
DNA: TGTGCCAGCAGCTCAATCCGGACAGGGGCCCAAGAGACCCAGTACTTC

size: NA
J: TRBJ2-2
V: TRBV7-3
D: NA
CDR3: CATQQGRGLFF
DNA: TGTGCCACCCAACAGGGACGGGGTCTGTTTTTT

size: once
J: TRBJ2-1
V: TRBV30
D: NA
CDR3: CAWSVRAGEQFF
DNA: TGTGCCTGGAGTGTAAGGGCGGGGGAGCAGTTCTTC

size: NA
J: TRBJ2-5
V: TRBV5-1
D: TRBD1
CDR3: CASSWSPQGARETQYF
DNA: TGCGCCAGCAGCTGGTCCCCGCAGGGGGCGCGGGAGACCCAGTACTTC

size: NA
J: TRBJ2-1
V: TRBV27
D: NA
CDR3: CASSGTGNEQFF
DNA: TGTGCCAGTTCCGGGACTGGAAATGAGCAGTTCTTC

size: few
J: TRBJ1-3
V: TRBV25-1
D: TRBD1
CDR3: CASSALGTGSSGNTIYF
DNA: TGTGCCAGCAGCGCATTGGGGACAGGGTCCTCTGGAAACACCATATATTTT

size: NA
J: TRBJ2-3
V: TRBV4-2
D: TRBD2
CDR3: CASSKRDSEVDTQYF
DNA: TGTGCCAGCAGCAAGCGGGACTCAGAGGTAGATACGCAGTATTTT

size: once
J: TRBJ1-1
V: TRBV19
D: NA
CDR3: CASSIPLKAFF
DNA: TGTGCCAGTAGTATACCGTTAAAAGCTTTCTTT

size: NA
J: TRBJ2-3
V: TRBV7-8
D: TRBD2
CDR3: CASSLEVAGWADTQYF
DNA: TGTGCCAGCAGCTTAGAGGTAGCGGGATGGGCAGATACGCAGTATTTT

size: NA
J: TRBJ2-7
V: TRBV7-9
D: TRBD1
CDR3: CASSEDRAEVQYF
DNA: TGTGCCAGCAGCGAGGACAGGGCGGAGGTGCAGTACTTC

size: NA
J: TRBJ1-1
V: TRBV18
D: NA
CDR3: CASSLTPNTEAFF
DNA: TGTGCCAGCTCACTCACACCGAACACTGAAGCTTTCTTT

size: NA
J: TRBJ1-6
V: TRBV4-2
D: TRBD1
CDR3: CASSQAAGTGVLGSYNSPLHF
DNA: TGTGCCAGCAGCCAAGCCGCCGGGACAGGGGTTTTAGGCTCCTATAATTCACCCCTCCACTTT

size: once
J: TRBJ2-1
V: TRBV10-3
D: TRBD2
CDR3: CAISTAGGWVDEQFF
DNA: TGTGCCATCAGTACAGCGGGAGGATGGGTCGATGAGCAGTTCTTC

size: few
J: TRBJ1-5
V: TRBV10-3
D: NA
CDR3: CAISEGAGKTNQPQHF
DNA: TGTGCCATCAGTGAGGGGGCAGGGAAGACCAATCAGCCCCAGCATTTT

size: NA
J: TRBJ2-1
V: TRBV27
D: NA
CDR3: CASSYRVYNEQFF
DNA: TGTGCCAGCAGCTACAGGGTTTACAATGAGCAGTTCTTC

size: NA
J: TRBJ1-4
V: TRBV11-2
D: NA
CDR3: CASNLLDYQINGEKLFF
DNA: TGTGCCAGCAACCTCCTTGACTACCAGATAAACGGGGAAAAACTGTTTTTT

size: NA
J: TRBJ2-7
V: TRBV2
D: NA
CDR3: CASSDQGRLYEQYF
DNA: TGTGCCAGCAGTGATCAGGGAAGACTCTACGAGCAGTACTTC

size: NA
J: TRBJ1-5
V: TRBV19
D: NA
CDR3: CASSEGSNQPQHF
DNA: TGTGCCAGTAGCGAGGGTAGCAATCAGCCCCAGCATTTT

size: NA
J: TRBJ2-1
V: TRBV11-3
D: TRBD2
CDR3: CASSLRLAGGLNEQFF
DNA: TGTGCCAGCAGCCTCCGACTAGCGGGAGGCCTAAATGAGCAGTTCTTC

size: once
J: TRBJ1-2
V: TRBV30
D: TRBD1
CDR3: CAWGGGDRASNYGYTF
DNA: TGTGCCTGGGGCGGCGGGGACAGGGCATCGAACTATGGCTACACCTTC

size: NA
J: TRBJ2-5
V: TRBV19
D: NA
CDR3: CASSIATEQETQYF
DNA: TGTGCCAGTAGTATCGCAACAGAACAAGAGACCCAGTACTTC

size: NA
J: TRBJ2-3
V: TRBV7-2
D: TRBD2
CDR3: CASSLVPSGGGGTDTQYF
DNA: TGTGCCAGCAGCTTAGTCCCTAGCGGGGGGGGAGGCACAGATACGCAGTATTTT

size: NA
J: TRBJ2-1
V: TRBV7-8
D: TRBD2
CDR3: CASSLGVAGNPTYNEQFF
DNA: TGTGCCAGCAGCTTAGGTGTAGCGGGAAACCCAACCTACAATGAGCAGTTCTTC

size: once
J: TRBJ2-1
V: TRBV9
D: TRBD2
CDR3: CASSGALAGGDEQFF
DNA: TGTGCCAGCAGCGGGGCCTTAGCGGGAGGCGATGAGCAGTTCTTC

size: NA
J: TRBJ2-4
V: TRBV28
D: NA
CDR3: CASSFLLAKNIQYF
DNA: TGTGCCAGCAGTTTTCTATTAGCCAAAAACATTCAGTACTTC

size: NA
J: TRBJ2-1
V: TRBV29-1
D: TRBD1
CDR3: CSVPGQAYNEQFF
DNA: TGCAGCGTCCCGGGACAGGCCTACAATGAGCAGTTCTTC

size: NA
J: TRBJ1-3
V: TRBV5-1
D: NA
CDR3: CASSPASSGNTIYF
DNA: TGCGCCAGCAGCCCAGCGAGCTCTGGAAACACCATATATTTT

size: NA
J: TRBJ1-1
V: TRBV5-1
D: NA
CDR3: CASSLGGGGHMNTEAFF
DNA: TGCGCCAGCAGCTTGGGTGGGGGGGGTCACATGAACACTGAAGCTTTCTTT

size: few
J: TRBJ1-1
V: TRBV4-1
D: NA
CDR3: CASSQSTVEAFF
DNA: TGCGCCAGCAGCCAATCGACAGTCGAAGCTTTCTTT

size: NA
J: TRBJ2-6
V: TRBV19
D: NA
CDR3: CASSRDRTSGANVLTF
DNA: TGTGCCAGTAGCAGGGATCGGACCTCTGGGGCCAACGTCCTGACTTTC

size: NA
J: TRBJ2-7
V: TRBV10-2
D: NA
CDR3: CASSPVYEQYF
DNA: TGCGCCAGCAGCCCCGTTTACGAGCAGTACTTC

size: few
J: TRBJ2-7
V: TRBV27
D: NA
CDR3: CASSLTSLDEQYF
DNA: TGTGCCAGCAGTTTAACTAGCTTGGACGAGCAGTACTTC

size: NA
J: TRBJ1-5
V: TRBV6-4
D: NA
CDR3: CASYNGGHGVSNQPQHF
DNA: TGTGCCAGCTACAATGGGGGCCATGGGGTTAGCAATCAGCCCCAGCATTTT